One T cell receptor (beta chain) is described in this entry. Its antigen is currently not known. Base qualities are missing; no much larger clone stands one base away. The sample is drawn from a study of blood T cell repertoires in COVID-19 (dated by TCRdb to 2018 to 2020). Study-level background: Collaborator samples came from the United States, Italy and Spain and covered acute and convalescent phases of COVID-19. Where available, HLA class I and class II types were obtained from metadata supplied by the sample provider rather than from assay-based typing. Sample metadata almost always included a de-identified subject ID, COVID-19 status, age in years and sex. The material from the prospective study consisted of cDNA or gDNA derived from T cells, B-cell-depleted T cells, or PBMCs. Subjects who had been exposed to COVID-19, were actively infected with it, or had recovered from it provided the deeply sampled blood TCRbeta repertoires that made up the dataset. Samples came from the ongoing ImmuneRACE study (first 160 participants) plus 1,254 subjects from 6 global collaborators. The repertoires were released in a freely available public database meant as a resource for research on the immune response to SARS-CoV-2. What the work shows at the level of the full study, not this receptor alone: How much clinical and demographic metadata was included differed by source and by participant, and the metadata was provided uncurated.

Participants in the prospective study were enrolled through a virtual design, were aged roughly 18 to 100 years, and lived in 24 United States geographic areas. In the prospective study, participants were assigned to cohorts based on the clinical history participants reported in a screening survey and a study questionnaire. In the prospective study, whole blood, serum and a nasopharyngeal or oropharyngeal swab were collected from each participant by mobile phlebotomists. Prospective study participants could optionally give additional blood draws and questionnaires over an approximately 2-month period. Blood samples from the prospective study were shipped frozen or at room temperature prior to DNA extraction. Counted from cysteine to phenylalanine, this CDR3 has 15 amino acids. This entry keeps only the CDR3 DNA: 45 bases, framed from base 1. Per the germline V gene, ENHRY is the CDR1 and SYGVKD is the CDR2. Trimming costs V 6 bases and J 0 bases, and their ends lie 13 bases apart.

The immunoSEQ Assay, a bias-controlled multiplex PCR, was used to amplify TCRbeta CDR3 regions from genomic DNA. The study's processing was this. Within the assay, amplification of reference gene primers was used to estimate how many nucleated cells each sample contained. To quantify the absolute abundance of each unique TCRbeta CDR3 rearrangement, sequence reads were collapsed and filtered. For each sample, productive Simpson clonality was calculated as the square root of Simpson's diversity index over productive rearrangements. TCRdb carries this immuneACCESS record with in-frame sequences only. Its versions omit some clonotypes, under half of them owing to an unresolved V gene in the studies checked, with the rest unexplained. That table is the source of V, J and clone size, and D and trimming were worked out from the DNA. The sample table lists about 200,000 clones, approximately 79% of them with a count of one. 4% to 6.5% of the sample rests with the top ten.

The rearranged segments are TRBV10-3 and TRBJ2-3; the D gene lacks a confident call. The sequenced material came from PBMCs or T cells enriched from blood (not recorded which). The TCR comes from an older woman with acute COVID-19. The CDR3 amino acid sequence is: CAISANTVSTDTQYF. The sequence in DNA is TGTGCCATCAGCGCAAACACAGTAAGCACAGATACGCAGTATTTT.